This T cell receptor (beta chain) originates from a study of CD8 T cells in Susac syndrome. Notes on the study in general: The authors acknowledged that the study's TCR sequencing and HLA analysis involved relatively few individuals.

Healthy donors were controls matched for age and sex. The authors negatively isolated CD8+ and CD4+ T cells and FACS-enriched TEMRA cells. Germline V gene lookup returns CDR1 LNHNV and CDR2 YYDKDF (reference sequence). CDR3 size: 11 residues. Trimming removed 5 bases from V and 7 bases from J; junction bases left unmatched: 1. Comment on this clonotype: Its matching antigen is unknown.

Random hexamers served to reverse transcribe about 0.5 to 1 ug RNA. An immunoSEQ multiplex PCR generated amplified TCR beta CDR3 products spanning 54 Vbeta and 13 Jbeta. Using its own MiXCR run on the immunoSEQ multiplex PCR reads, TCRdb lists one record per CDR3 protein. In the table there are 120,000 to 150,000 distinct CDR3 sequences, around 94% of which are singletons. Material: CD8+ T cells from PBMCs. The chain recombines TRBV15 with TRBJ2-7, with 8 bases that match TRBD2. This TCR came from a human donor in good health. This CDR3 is CATSPGGEQYF. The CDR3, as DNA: TGTGCCACCAGCCCGGGGGGGGAGCAGTACTTC.